This T cell receptor beta chain was documented in a study of regulatory T cells in long-lasting Graves disease. Study observations and caveats: Those with persistent Graves' had less TCR diversity than newly diagnosed patients. Persistent disease preferred TRBV28, TRBJ1-2 and TRBJ2-5; new disease, TRBV20-1 and TRBJ2-1. Among persistent patients, a larger number of public clonotypes were shared (approximately 2,900) than among newly diagnosed patients (about 970).

The authors built TCR beta libraries using iRepertoire HTBI primers and Arm-PCR of CDR3 regions. In TCRdb, the multiplex PCR reads were re-called with MiXCR into one record per CDR3 protein. In the table there are around 250,000 distinct CDR3 sequences, around 17% of which are singletons. The time point denotes: newly diagnosed GD, antithyroid drugs for less than 3 months. After RNA was extracted from PBMCs, the TCR library was made from it. The germline V gene has CDR1 MGHRA and CDR2 YSYEKL. The V end was cut by 2 bases, the J end by 5 bases, with 21 bases between. The CDR3 has 17 amino acids. This clonotype has a count of ten or more. Its specificity is not known.

The clonotype originates from a female donor with Graves disease. The sequencing used peripheral blood mononuclear cells (PBMCs), collected at new diagnosis, from a patient treated with antithyroid drugs. The chain links TRBV4-1 to TRBJ1-2; D is undetermined. Written as DNA, the CDR3 is TGCGCCAGCAGCCAACTCCTAGGGAGCGGGCAAGCATATGGCTACACCTTC. The encoded protein is CASSQLLGSGQAYGYTF.